This T cell receptor beta chain was profiled in a study of cytomegalovirus exposure and HLA in healthy donors. Study results and caveats: CMV serostatus stood as the only immune exposure information on hand.

In this sample, this clone turned up a few times. Its antigen is unknown. PCR used 60 Vbeta primers and 13 Jbeta primers. Clones were sequenced by immunoSEQ multiplex PCR, and TCRdb holds only the in-frame ones, with some missing. The sample lists more than 150,000 clones, 77% occurring once. Trimming cost V 2 bases and J 3 bases; bases outside gene matches: 3. Germline assignment: CDR1 SGHAT and CDR2 FQNNGV. CDR3 length: 15 residues. The genes are TRBV11-2 and TRBJ2-1, with 8 bases identical to TRBD1. The sequence came from a man between 18 and 35 years old in good health and CMV-seronegative. Material for sequencing was PBMCs. The CDR3 region is CASSLQGAGYNEQFF. DNA of the CDR3: TGTGCCAGCAGCTTACAGGGGGCGGGCTACAATGAGCAGTTCTTC.